The 11 T cell receptor beta chains listed next were all sequenced from one sample in a study of blood T cells in healthy people across ages. It was with a sample-barcoded 5' primer and a J-beta primer mix that a second PCR of about 6 to 12 cycles was run. Using its own MiXCR run on the 5' RACE reads, TCRdb lists one record per CDR3 protein. The data show 750,000 to 1,000,000 distinct CDR3 sequences, around 29% seen once. This sample was shared with a second study, whose subject was T cells of mothers and their children.

Specimen: blood. The receptor set was obtained from a middle-aged woman in good health.

At least ten counts were recorded for this clonotype. The V gene is TRBV20-1, the J gene TRBJ2-5, with TRBD1 matching over 7 bases. Germline assignment: CDR1 DFQATT and CDR2 SNEGSKA (reference sequence). The CDR3 runs 14 residues. The junction had 3 bases not matched to a gene; V was cut back by 0 bases and J by 2 bases. The CDR3, as DNA: TGCAGTGCTAGAGATGGCAGGGGGCAAGAGACCCAGTACTTC. Translation: CSARDGRGQETQYF.

This clonotype appeared a few times. The rearrangement uses TRBV27 and TRBJ2-4; 7 nucleotides agree with TRBD2. The CDR3 is 17 amino acids. The V and J ends lost 3 bases and 2 bases, in that order; junction bases with no gene match: 10. The germline gives CDR1 MNHEY, CDR2 SMNVEV (reference sequence). The CDR3 here is CASSFRIQRETKNIQYF. The CDR3 DNA reads TGTGCCAGCAGTTTTCGTATTCAGCGGGAAACCAAAAACATTCAGTACTTC.

The V and J genes are TRBV6-5 and TRBJ1-1, with 7 bases aligning to TRBD1. Trimming took 4 bases from V and 4 from J; bases not matched to a gene: 6. The CDR3 contains 14 residues. Germline V lookup: CDR1 MNHEY, CDR2 SVGAGI. The CDR3 DNA is TGTGCCAGCAGTTCCCGGACAGGCTTCACTGAAGCTTTCTTT. Residues: CASSSRTGFTEAFF.

Many counts were recorded for this clonotype. V and J are TRBV3-1 and TRBJ2-1; possibly TRBD1 or TRBD2 for D (5 bases each). Germline V CDR1 and CDR2: LGHDT, YNNKEL (reference sequence). The CDR3 has 13 residues. The CDR3 DNA follows: TGTGCTCCAAACGGGGCCCCCTACAATGAGCAGTTCTTC. It is translated as CAPNGAPYNEQFF.

The genes are TRBV24-1 and TRBJ2-3; 10 bases are a match to TRBD1. The trim removed 4 bases at V and 4 bases at J, leaving 7 bases unmatched. From germline, CDR1 is KGHDR and CDR2 SFDVKD. CDR3 size: 16 residues. Written as DNA, the CDR3 is TGTGCCACCAGTGACCCGACAGGGGGCGCCGCAGATACGCAGTATTTT. Translation: CATSDPTGGAADTQYF.

This clonotype appeared a single time. The V call is TRBV28, the J call TRBJ2-2; D unresolved. V was clipped by 8 bases and J by 5 bases, with 12 bases between them. The CDR3 loop spans 13 amino acids. Germline V gene lookup returns CDR1 MDHEN and CDR2 SYDVKM. The CDR3 nucleotides read TGTGCCAGCCTCTACCGCACAACCGGGGAGCTGTTTTTT. Its translation is CASLYRTTGELFF.

This clonotype was observed a few times. The chain carries TRBV7-2 and TRBJ2-4; D tentatively reads TRBD1 or TRBD2 (5 bases each). The CDR3 totals 16 residues. Trimming shortened V by 0 bases and J by 0 bases, and 9 bases separated the two germline ends. Germline V gene data show CDR1 as SGHTA and CDR2 as FQGNSA. The CDR3 nucleotides are TGTGCCAGCAGCTTAGCGGGGACGGTAGCCAAAAACATTCAGTACTTC. Protein sequence: CASSLAGTVAKNIQYF. The entire variable domain, with the rest obtained from reference TRBV7-2 and TRBJ2-4, is as follows: GAGVSQSPSNKVTEKGKDVELRCDPISGHTALYWYRQSLGQGLEFLIYFQGNSAPDKSGLPSDRFSAERTGGSVSTLTIQRTQQEDSAVYLCASSLAGTVAKNIQYFGAGTRLSVL.

This clonotype showed up many times. The rearrangement uses TRBV4-1 and TRBJ2-7; D is perhaps TRBD1 (7 bases). Trimming stripped 3 bases from V and 2 bases from J, with 11 bases between. CDR3 size: 14 residues. Germline V CDR1 and CDR2: MGHRA, YSYEKL. This chain's CDR3 is CASSQARGAYEQYF. The DNA of the CDR3 is TGCGCCAGCAGCCAGGCCAGGGGGGCCTACGAGCAGTACTTC.

This chain joins TRBV11-2 and TRBJ2-1; maybe TRBD2 (5 bases). This CDR3 has 13 residues. With 5 bases removed from V and 10 bases from J, the gap between germline ends came to 15 bases. Germline V lookup: CDR1 SGHAT, CDR2 FQNNGV. The CDR3 DNA follows: TGTGCCAGCAGCCCGTCGAGGGCGAGGGAGCAGTTCTTC. This codes for CASSPSRAREQFF.

The chain couples TRBV20-1 to TRBJ2-3, with 10 bases lining up with TRBD2. Looked up from germline, CDR1 is DFQATT and CDR2 is SNEGSKA (reference sequence). V shed 5 bases, J shed 4 bases, and the junction held 9 bases outside the gene matches. The CDR3 runs 15 residues. CDR3 sequence: CSASSGGAVADTQYF. The CDR3 DNA follows: TGCAGTGCTTCGAGCGGGGGGGCCGTTGCAGATACGCAGTATTTT.

This clonotype appeared a few times. The chain joins TRBV7-2 to TRBJ1-2, with no clear D. The CDR3 has 13 residues. The germline V gene has CDR1 SGHTA and CDR2 FQGNSA. V was pared by 5 bases and J by 7 bases, with 14 bases between. As DNA, the CDR3 is TGTGCCAGCAGCATCGGGGAGGGAAGTGGCTACACCTTC. This encodes CASSIGEGSGYTF.